This T cell receptor beta chain was sequenced for a study of CD8 T cells in ankylosing spondylitis. General observations from the study: Reactive arthritis synovial fluid and blood were previously reported to contain some motif variants. Enrichment of disease-linked clones was reportedly significant in matched ankylosing spondylitis synovial fluid. Among TCR beta sequences, a motif of about 8 highly homologous variants appeared characteristic of ankylosing spondylitis blood.

The CDR3 sequence is 12 residues long. The germline CDR1 and CDR2 sequences are SGHKS and YYEKEE (reference sequence). V was trimmed by 2 bases and J by 7 bases, leaving 7 bases between them. Using quantitative 5'-RACE with molecular barcodes, the authors made TCR beta libraries. TCRdb reanalysed the 5' RACE reads using MiXCR and keeps one entry per CDR3 protein. This sample yields just under 95,000 distinct CDR3 sequences, of which 7.5% to 9% are seen a single time; 4% to 5.5% belongs to the top ten. Ten or more counts support this clonotype. Its antigen is as yet unknown. Sequencing input: blood, either unsorted or a sorted T cell fraction (not recorded which). The chain has TRBV5-5 and TRBJ2-1; D uncertain. The sequence came from a male donor with ankylosing spondylitis or in good health (not recorded which). The CDR3 DNA reads as TGTGCCAGCAGCTTTTTGAGTAATGAGCAGTTCTTC. It encodes CASSFLSNEQFF. The full variable domain, completed using reference TRBV5-5 and TRBJ2-1, is DAGVTQSPTHLIKTRGQQVTLRCSPISGHKSVSWYQQVLGQGPQFIFQYYEKEERGRGNFPDRFSARQFPNYSSELNVNALLLGDSALYLCASSFLSNEQFFGPGTRLTVL.